These 2 T cell receptor beta chains originate from one sample sequenced in a study of blood T cell repertoires in COVID-19. Profiling relied on immunoSEQ multiplex PCR, and the TCRdb table lists in-frame clones only, not all of them. The repertoire holds just over 250,000 clones, with around 84% as singletons. The sequencing input was PBMCs or T cells enriched from blood (not recorded which). Every receptor here comes from a man younger than 40 with acute COVID-19.

DNA of the CDR3: TGTGCCAGCAGCCCGGACGGCACTCGGGGAGGCACCATATATTTT. Translation gives CASSPDGTRGGTIYF. The rearrangement links TRBV7-2 to TRBJ1-3; no definite D call. Germline CDR1 SGHTA, CDR2 FQGNSA. The CDR3 has 15 residues. With 5 bases removed from V and 9 bases from J, the gap between germline ends came to 20 bases.

Comment on this clone: Relative to the germline gene, one junction end is altered; a read error may explain this. The rearrangement links TRBV5-1 to TRBJ1-6, with D possibly TRBD1 on 5 matching bases. Germline CDR1 and CDR2: SGHRS and YFSETQ. The CDR3 is made up of 15 amino acids. CDR3 DNA: TGTGCCAGCAGCCCCTGGGGGGGAAGTAATTCACCCCTCCACTTT. Residues: CASSPWGGSNSPLHF.